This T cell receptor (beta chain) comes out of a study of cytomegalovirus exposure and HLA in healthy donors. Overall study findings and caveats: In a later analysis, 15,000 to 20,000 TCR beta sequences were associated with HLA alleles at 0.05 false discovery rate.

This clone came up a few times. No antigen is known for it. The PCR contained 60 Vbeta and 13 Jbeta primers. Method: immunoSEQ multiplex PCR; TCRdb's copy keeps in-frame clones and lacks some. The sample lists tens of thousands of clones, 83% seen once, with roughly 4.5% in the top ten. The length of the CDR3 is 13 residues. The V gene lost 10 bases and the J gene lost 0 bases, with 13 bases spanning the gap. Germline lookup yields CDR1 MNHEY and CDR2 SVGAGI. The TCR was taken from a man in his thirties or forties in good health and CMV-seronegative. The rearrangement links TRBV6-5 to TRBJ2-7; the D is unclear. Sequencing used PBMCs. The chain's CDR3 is CATRQVSSYEQYF. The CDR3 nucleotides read TGTGCCACCAGGCAGGTTAGCTCCTACGAGCAGTACTTC.